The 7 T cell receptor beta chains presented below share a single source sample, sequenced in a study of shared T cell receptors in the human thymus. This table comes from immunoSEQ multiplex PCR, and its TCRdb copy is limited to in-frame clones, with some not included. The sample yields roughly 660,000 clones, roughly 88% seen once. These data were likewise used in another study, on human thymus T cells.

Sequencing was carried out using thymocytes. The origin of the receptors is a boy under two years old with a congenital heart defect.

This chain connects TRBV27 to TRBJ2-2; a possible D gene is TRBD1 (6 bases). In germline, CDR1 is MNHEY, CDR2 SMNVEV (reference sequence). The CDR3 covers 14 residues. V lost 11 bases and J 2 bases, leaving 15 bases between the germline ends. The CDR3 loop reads CAVRDTRNTGELFF. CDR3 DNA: TGTGCCGTCCGGGACACCCGAAACACCGGGGAGCTGTTTTTT.

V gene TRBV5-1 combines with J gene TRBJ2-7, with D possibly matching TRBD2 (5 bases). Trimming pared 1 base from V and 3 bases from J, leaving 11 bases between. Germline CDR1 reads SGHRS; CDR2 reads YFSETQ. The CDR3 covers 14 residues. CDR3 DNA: TGCGCCAGCAGCTTGACTAGTCGCCTCTACGAGCAGTACTTC. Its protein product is CASSLTSRLYEQYF.

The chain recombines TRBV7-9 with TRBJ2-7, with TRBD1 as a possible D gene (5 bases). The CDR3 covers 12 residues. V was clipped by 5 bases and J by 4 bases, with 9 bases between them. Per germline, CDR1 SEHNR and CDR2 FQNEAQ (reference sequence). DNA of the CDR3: TGTGCCAGCAGCACGACAGTTTACGAGCAGTACTTC. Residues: CASSTTVYEQYF.

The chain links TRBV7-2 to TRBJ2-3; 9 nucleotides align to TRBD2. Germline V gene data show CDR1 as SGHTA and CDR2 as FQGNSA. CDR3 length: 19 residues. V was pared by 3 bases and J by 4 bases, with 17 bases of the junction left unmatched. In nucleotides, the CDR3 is TGTGCCAGCAGCTTTCGGAGTCGAGGCAGCGGGAGGTTATCAGATACGCAGTATTTT. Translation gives CASSFRSRGSGRLSDTQYF.

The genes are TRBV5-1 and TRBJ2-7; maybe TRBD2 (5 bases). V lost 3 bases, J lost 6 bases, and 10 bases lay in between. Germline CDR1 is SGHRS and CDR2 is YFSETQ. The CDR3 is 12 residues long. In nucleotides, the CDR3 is TGCGCCAGCAGCTCTCCTGGAGGCGAGCAGTACTTC. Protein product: CASSSPGGEQYF.

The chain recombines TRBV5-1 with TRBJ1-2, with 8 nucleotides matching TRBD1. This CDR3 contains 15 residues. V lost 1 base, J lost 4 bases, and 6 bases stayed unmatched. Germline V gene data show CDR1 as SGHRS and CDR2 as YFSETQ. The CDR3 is CASSLRDRKIYGYTF. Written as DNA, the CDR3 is TGCGCCAGCAGCTTGAGGGACAGGAAAATCTATGGCTACACCTTC. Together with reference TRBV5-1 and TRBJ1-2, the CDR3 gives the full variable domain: KAGVTQTPRYLIKTRGQQVTLSCSPISGHRSVSWYQQTPGQGLQFLFEYFSETQRNKGNFPGRFSGRQFSNSRSEMNVSTLELGDSALYLCASSLRDRKIYGYTFGSGTRLTVV.

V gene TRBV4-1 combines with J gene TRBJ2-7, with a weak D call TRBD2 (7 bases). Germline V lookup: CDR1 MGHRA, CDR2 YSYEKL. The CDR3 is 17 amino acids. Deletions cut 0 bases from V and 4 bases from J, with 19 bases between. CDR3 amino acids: CASSQEEGTSSGYEQYF. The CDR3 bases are TGCGCCAGCAGCCAAGAAGAGGGGACAAGTAGCGGGTACGAGCAGTACTTC.